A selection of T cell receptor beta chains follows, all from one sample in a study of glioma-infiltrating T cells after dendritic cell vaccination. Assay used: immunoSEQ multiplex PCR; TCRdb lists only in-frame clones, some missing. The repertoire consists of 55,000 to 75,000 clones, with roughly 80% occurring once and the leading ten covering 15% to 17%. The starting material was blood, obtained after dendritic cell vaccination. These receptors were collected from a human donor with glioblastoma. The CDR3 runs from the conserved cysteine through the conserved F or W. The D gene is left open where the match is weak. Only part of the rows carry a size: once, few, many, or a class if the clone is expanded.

CDR3 protein: CASSLAAGGNEAFF
CDR3 DNA: TGTGCCAGCAGCTTAGCGGCAGGGGGAAATGAAGCTTTCTTT
clone size: -
J gene: TRBJ1-1
V gene: TRBV7-2
D gene: TRBD1

CDR3 protein: CASSEALLTSGGPWYKETQYF
CDR3 DNA: TGTGCCAGCAGTGAAGCGCTTCTGACTAGCGGGGGCCCTTGGTACAAAGAGACCCAGTACTTC
clone size: -
J gene: TRBJ2-5
V gene: TRBV2
D gene: TRBD2

CDR3 protein: CASNFGLNTEAFF
CDR3 DNA: TGTGCCAGTAATTTCGGTCTGAACACTGAAGCTTTCTTT
clone size: once
J gene: TRBJ1-1
V gene: TRBV19
D gene: -

CDR3 protein: CASRGGQGSEQYF
CDR3 DNA: TGTGCCAGCAGAGGGGGACAGGGGAGCGAGCAGTACTTC
clone size: -
J gene: TRBJ2-7
V gene: TRBV7-9
D gene: TRBD1

CDR3 protein: CASSLDSYGYTF
CDR3 DNA: TGTGCCAGCAGCCTGGACAGCTATGGCTACACCTTC
clone size: -
J gene: TRBJ1-2
V gene: TRBV5-4
D gene: -

CDR3 protein: CASSSRQGAYEQYF
CDR3 DNA: TGTGCCAGCAGCTCCCGACAGGGGGCATACGAGCAGTACTTC
clone size: -
J gene: TRBJ2-7
V gene: TRBV7-9
D gene: TRBD1

CDR3 protein: CAYETGAVNQPQHF
CDR3 DNA: TGTGCCTACGAGACAGGCGCTGTTAATCAGCCCCAGCATTTT
clone size: -
J gene: TRBJ1-5
V gene: TRBV30
D gene: -

CDR3 protein: CASSSRILGGEQFF
CDR3 DNA: TGTGCCAGCAGCTCTAGGATCCTTGGTGGTGAGCAGTTCTTC
clone size: -
J gene: TRBJ2-1
V gene: TRBV7-3
D gene: -

CDR3 protein: CASSLTLRERYGYTF
CDR3 DNA: TGTGCCAGCAGCTTAACCCTGCGGGAAAGGTATGGCTACACCTTC
clone size: -
J gene: TRBJ1-2
V gene: TRBV11-2
D gene: -

CDR3 protein: CASSSNLRGGTEAFF
CDR3 DNA: TGTGCCAGCTCCTCGAATCTGCGGGGCGGGACTGAAGCTTTCTTT
clone size: -
J gene: TRBJ1-1
V gene: TRBV18
D gene: -

CDR3 protein: CASSLRGQNNSPLHF
CDR3 DNA: TGCGCCAGCAGCTTGAGGGGACAGAATAATTCACCCCTCCACTTT
clone size: -
J gene: TRBJ1-6
V gene: TRBV5-1
D gene: TRBD1

CDR3 protein: CASSKMTGSPDEQFF
CDR3 DNA: TGTGCCAGTAGTAAAATGACAGGGTCCCCCGATGAGCAGTTCTTC
clone size: -
J gene: TRBJ2-1
V gene: TRBV19
D gene: TRBD1

CDR3 protein: CASSPGTPQYYGYTF
CDR3 DNA: TGTGCCAGCAGCCCAGGGACACCGCAGTACTATGGCTACACCTTC
clone size: -
J gene: TRBJ1-2
V gene: TRBV7-2
D gene: -

CDR3 protein: CASSLVGQNDGYTF
CDR3 DNA: TGTGCCAGCAGCTTGGTGGGACAGAACGATGGCTACACCTTC
clone size: -
J gene: TRBJ1-2
V gene: TRBV5-4
D gene: TRBD1

CDR3 protein: CASSSAGGYEQYF
CDR3 DNA: TGTGCCAGTAGTAGCGCAGGGGGATACGAGCAGTACTTC
clone size: -
J gene: TRBJ2-7
V gene: TRBV19
D gene: TRBD1

CDR3 protein: CASSPGESSYNEQFF
CDR3 DNA: TGTGCCAGCAGTCCGGGGGAGAGCTCCTACAATGAGCAGTTCTTC
clone size: few
J gene: TRBJ2-1
V gene: TRBV6-4
D gene: -

CDR3 protein: CASTQAGIYGYTF
CDR3 DNA: TGTGCCAGCACGCAGGCGGGGATCTATGGCTACACCTTC
clone size: -
J gene: TRBJ1-2
V gene: TRBV7-2
D gene: -

CDR3 protein: CAWSAGGNNSPLHF
CDR3 DNA: TGTGCCTGGAGTGCGGGAGGGAATAATTCACCCCTCCACTTT
clone size: -
J gene: TRBJ1-6
V gene: TRBV30
D gene: -

CDR3 protein: CASSLFSGGAYEQFF
CDR3 DNA: TGTGCCAGCAGCTTATTTAGCGGGGGGGCTTATGAGCAGTTCTTC
clone size: once
J gene: TRBJ2-1
V gene: TRBV7-9
D gene: TRBD2

CDR3 protein: CASSSSAGAQETQYF
CDR3 DNA: TGTGCCAGCTCATCCTCAGCGGGGGCCCAAGAGACCCAGTACTTC
clone size: -
J gene: TRBJ2-5
V gene: TRBV18
D gene: TRBD2

CDR3 protein: CASSLSGQGDPYEQYF
CDR3 DNA: TGTGCCAGCAGTTTATCCGGACAGGGGGACCCCTACGAGCAGTACTTC
clone size: -
J gene: TRBJ2-7
V gene: TRBV27
D gene: TRBD1

CDR3 protein: CASSIARQGASQPQHF
CDR3 DNA: TGTGCCAGTAGTATCGCCCGACAGGGGGCTAGTCAGCCCCAGCATTTT
clone size: -
J gene: TRBJ1-5
V gene: TRBV19
D gene: TRBD1

CDR3 protein: CASSLRSGGAGAETQYF
CDR3 DNA: TGTGCCAGCAGCTTACGTAGCGGGGGGGCCGGGGCGGAGACCCAGTACTTC
clone size: once
J gene: TRBJ2-5
V gene: TRBV11-2
D gene: TRBD2

CDR3 protein: CASSPDRSGNTIYF
CDR3 DNA: TGTGCCAGTAGTCCTGACAGGTCAGGAAACACCATATATTTT
clone size: -
J gene: TRBJ1-3
V gene: TRBV19
D gene: -

CDR3 protein: CASSQGSQQGQGNTIYF
CDR3 DNA: TGCGCCAGCAGCCAGGGAAGCCAACAGGGTCAAGGAAACACCATATATTTT
clone size: -
J gene: TRBJ1-3
V gene: TRBV4-1
D gene: -

CDR3 protein: CASSEAGTGAGYTF
CDR3 DNA: TGTGCCAGCAGTGAAGCCGGGACAGGGGCTGGCTACACCTTC
clone size: -
J gene: TRBJ1-2
V gene: TRBV6-1
D gene: TRBD1

CDR3 protein: CASGPTGYEMDEQYF
CDR3 DNA: TGTGCTAGTGGCCCCACGGGGTACGAGATGGATGAGCAGTACTTC
clone size: -
J gene: TRBJ2-7
V gene: TRBV12-5
D gene: -

CDR3 protein: CASSPPTGFYEQYF
CDR3 DNA: TGTGCCAGCTCACCACCAACGGGGTTCTACGAGCAGTACTTC
clone size: medium-sized
J gene: TRBJ2-7
V gene: TRBV18
D gene: -

CDR3 protein: CASSESGRGPESSYNSPLHF
CDR3 DNA: TGTGCCAGCAGCGAATCGGGAAGGGGGCCAGAGAGCTCCTATAATTCACCCCTCCACTTT
clone size: -
J gene: TRBJ1-6
V gene: TRBV7-6
D gene: TRBD1

CDR3 protein: CASSLSSVNQPQHF
CDR3 DNA: TGTGCCAGCAGTTTATCTTCCGTGAATCAGCCCCAGCATTTT
clone size: -
J gene: TRBJ1-5
V gene: TRBV27
D gene: -

CDR3 protein: CASSQGVNTEAFF
CDR3 DNA: TGCGCCAGCAGCCAGGGGGTAAACACTGAAGCTTTCTTT
clone size: -
J gene: TRBJ1-1
V gene: TRBV23-1
D gene: TRBD1

CDR3 protein: CASSRQGETEAFF
CDR3 DNA: TGTGCCAGCAGCAGACAGGGAGAGACTGAAGCTTTCTTT
clone size: -
J gene: TRBJ1-1
V gene: TRBV6-5
D gene: TRBD1

CDR3 protein: CASRADRPSPYGYTF
CDR3 DNA: TGTGCCAGCAGGGCAGACAGACCGTCTCCATATGGCTACACCTTC
clone size: -
J gene: TRBJ1-2
V gene: TRBV25-1
D gene: -

CDR3 protein: CAWSPITEYGYTF
CDR3 DNA: TGTGCCTGGAGCCCTATTACAGAGTATGGCTACACCTTC
clone size: -
J gene: TRBJ1-2
V gene: TRBV30
D gene: -

CDR3 protein: CASSLIAYNEQFF
CDR3 DNA: TGTGCCAGCAGCTTAATAGCCTACAATGAGCAGTTCTTC
clone size: -
J gene: TRBJ2-1
V gene: TRBV11-2
D gene: -